The clone carrying this T cell receptor (beta chain) appeared a few times. The antigen remains unidentified. The sample comes from a study of PD-1 blockade in classical Hodgkin lymphoma. Whole-study findings and limits: Individuals who commenced nivolumab within less than 1 year of ASCT were excluded.

The junction had 4 bases not matched to a gene; V was cut back by 1 base and J by 6 bases. Germline assignment: CDR1 LNHDA and CDR2 SQIVND (reference sequence). The CDR3 length is 14 residues. Produced via immunoSEQ multiplex PCR; TCRdb's table is partial and in-frame only. The sample shows roughly 20,000 clones, 75% to 85% of them seen only once. Time point in this sample: cycle 4 day 1 (C4D1), after less than seven weeks of nivolumab. Brentuximab vedotin exposure varied, and every patient relapsed after autologous stem cell transplantation. The best responses consisted of complete response, partial response or progressive disease.

The chain combines TRBV19 with TRBJ1-2; 8 bases line up with TRBD1. The material sequenced was peripheral blood mononuclear cells (PBMCs), taken before the fourth cycle of nivolumab. This TCR was recovered from a human donor with classical Hodgkin lymphoma. The CDR3 DNA reads as TGTGCCAGTAGTATAGTCGGACAGGGTGATGGCTACACCTTC. It encodes CASSIVGQGDGYTF.